This T cell receptor beta chain was captured by sequencing in a study of technical replicates of blood from several donors. The table came from immunoSEQ multiplex PCR; TCRdb's copy has only in-frame clones and leaves some out. The sample yields tens of thousands of clones, 85% to 95% seen once. Sequencing was done on a sample of T cells isolated from PBMCs. The sequence was obtained from a human donor in good health.

For the CDR3, the DNA is TGTGCTAGTGGTCCGGGGACAGGGGGAAATACGCAGTATTTT. Encoded protein: CASGPGTGGNTQYF. The chain couples TRBV12-5 to TRBJ2-3; 11 bases agree with TRBD1. The junction had 5 bases not matched to a gene; V was cut back by 5 bases and J by 7 bases. The CDR3 runs 14 residues. The germline CDR1 and CDR2 sequences are LGHNT and FRNRAP.